This TCR beta chain comes out of a study of T-cell reconstitution after alpha-beta-depleted transplantation in children. A library of TCRbeta sequences, prepared with unique molecular identifiers, was generated. TCRdb re-analysed the PCR reads in MiXCR, keeping a single row per CDR3 protein. The sample carries approximately 130,000 distinct CDR3 sequences, about 9.6% recorded once. Concerning this clonotype: Its antigen is as yet unknown.

Study conclusions and caveats: Reported findings indicate that, about two months after transplant, alpha-beta T cells came from several hundred expanded clones, which were derived from non-depleted graft cells. One year after transplant, T-cell counts and diversity came mostly from newly produced T cells. Diversity of TCRbeta at day 60 was high in some patients, arising from surviving recipient T cells and thymic progenitors.

Germline CDR1 and CDR2: SQVTM and ANQGSEA. This CDR3 has 14 residues. The trim removed 5 bases at V and 7 bases at J, leaving 8 bases unmatched. This chain links TRBV29-1 with TRBJ2-2, with TRBD1 matching 9 bases. The source material was PBMCs, mostly from graft donor cells, sampled 180 days after TCRalphabeta/CD19-depleted stem cell transplant. This receptor was identified in a girl under three years old who had a stem cell transplant for combined immunodeficiency, so the T cells may come from the graft donor. CDR3 loop: CSVSTGGFGGELFF. In DNA form, the CDR3 reads TGCAGCGTTTCCACAGGGGGCTTCGGCGGGGAGCTGTTTTTT.